This T cell receptor (beta chain) was documented in a study of a mutant IDH1 vaccine in newly diagnosed glioma. Assay used: immunoSEQ multiplex PCR; TCRdb lists only in-frame clones, some missing. The data contain roughly 86,000 clones, around four fifths of them singletons. Time point specified: week 47, end of study. All doses held 300 ug of mutant IDH1 20-mer peptide, with topical imiquimod. Astrocytomas that were new, WHO grade 3 or 4, IDH1-mutant and ATRX-lost were present in the donors. Regarding this clone: Its specificity is not known.

Germline loops: CDR1 SGDLS, CDR2 YYNGEE. CDR3 length equals 15 residues. Trimming took 0 bases from V and 4 from J, leaving 10 bases between them. This TCR was recovered from a man aged 35-49 years with glioma. V gene TRBV9 combines with J gene TRBJ2-2; D call uncertain. Here the sequenced sample was PBMCs, taken from a glioma patient whose treatment included an IDH1 peptide vaccine. The CDR3 spells CASSVETVLTGELFF. CDR3 DNA sequence: TGTGCCAGCAGCGTAGAAACGGTCCTCACCGGGGAGCTGTTTTTT.